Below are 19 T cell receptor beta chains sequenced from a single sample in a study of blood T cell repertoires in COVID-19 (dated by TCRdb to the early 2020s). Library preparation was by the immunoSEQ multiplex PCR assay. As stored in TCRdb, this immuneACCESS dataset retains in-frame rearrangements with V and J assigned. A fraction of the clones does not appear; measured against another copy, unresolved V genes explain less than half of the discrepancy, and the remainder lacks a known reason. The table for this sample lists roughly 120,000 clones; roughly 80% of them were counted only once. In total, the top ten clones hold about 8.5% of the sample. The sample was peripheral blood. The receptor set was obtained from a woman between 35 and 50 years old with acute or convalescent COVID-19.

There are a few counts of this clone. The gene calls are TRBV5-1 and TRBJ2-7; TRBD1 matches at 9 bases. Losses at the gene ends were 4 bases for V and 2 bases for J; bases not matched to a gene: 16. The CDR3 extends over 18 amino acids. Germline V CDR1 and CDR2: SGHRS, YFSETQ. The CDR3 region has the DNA TGCGCCAGCAGCCCCCGGCCTCCCGACAGGGGGGCAGCCTACGAGCAGTACTTC. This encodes CASSPRPPDRGAAYEQYF.

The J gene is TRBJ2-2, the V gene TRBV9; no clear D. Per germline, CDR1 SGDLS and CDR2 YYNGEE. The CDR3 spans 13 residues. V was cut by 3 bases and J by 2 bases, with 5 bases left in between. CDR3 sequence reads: CASSAVNTGELFF. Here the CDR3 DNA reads TGTGCCAGCAGCGCCGTTAACACCGGGGAGCTGTTTTTT.

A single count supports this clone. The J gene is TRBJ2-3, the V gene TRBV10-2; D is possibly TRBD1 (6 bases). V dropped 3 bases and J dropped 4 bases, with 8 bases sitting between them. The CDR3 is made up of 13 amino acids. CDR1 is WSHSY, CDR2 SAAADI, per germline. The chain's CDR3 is CASSEQGADTQYF. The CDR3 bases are TGCGCCAGCAGTGAACAGGGCGCAGATACGCAGTATTTT.

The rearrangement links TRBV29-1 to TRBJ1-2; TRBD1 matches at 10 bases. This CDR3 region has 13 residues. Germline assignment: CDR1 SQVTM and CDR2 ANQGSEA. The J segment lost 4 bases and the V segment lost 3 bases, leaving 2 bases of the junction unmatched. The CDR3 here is CSVEGTGAYGYTF. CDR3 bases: TGCAGCGTTGAGGGGACAGGGGCCTATGGCTACACCTTC.

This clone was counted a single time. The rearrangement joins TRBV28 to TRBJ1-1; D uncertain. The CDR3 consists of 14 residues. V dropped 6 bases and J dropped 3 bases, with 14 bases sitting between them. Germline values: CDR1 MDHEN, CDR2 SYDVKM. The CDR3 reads CASRALGLDTEAFF. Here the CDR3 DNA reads TGTGCCAGCAGGGCCCTTGGGCTTGACACTGAAGCTTTCTTT.

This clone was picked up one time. The CDR3 coding sequence is TGTGCCAGCAGCCCGAGGGCAGAGTCCCACACTGAAGCTTTCTTT. This gives the protein CASSPRAESHTEAFF. The chain is built from TRBV9 and TRBJ1-1; D is undetermined. The V end lost 4 bases, the J end lost 3 bases, and 16 bases lay between the germline ends. The CDR3 runs to 15 residues. The germline CDR1 and CDR2 sequences are SGDLS and YYNGEE.

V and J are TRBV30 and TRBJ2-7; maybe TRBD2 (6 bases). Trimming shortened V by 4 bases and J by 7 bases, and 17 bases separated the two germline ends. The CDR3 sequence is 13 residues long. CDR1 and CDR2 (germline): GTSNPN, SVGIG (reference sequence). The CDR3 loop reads CAWKSELRGEQYF. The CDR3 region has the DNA TGTGCCTGGAAATCTGAGCTTCGGGGGGAGCAGTACTTC.

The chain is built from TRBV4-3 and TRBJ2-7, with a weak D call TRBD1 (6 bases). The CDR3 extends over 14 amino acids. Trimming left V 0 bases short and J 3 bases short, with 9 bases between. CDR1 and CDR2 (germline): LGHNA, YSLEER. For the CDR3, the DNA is TGCGCCAGCAGCCAAGAAGCGACAGGCTACGAGCAGTACTTC. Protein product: CASSQEATGYEQYF.

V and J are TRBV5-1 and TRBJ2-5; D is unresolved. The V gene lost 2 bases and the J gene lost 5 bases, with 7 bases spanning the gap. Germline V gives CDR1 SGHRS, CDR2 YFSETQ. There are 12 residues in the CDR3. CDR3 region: CASSFSLETQYF. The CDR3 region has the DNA TGCGCCAGCAGCTTTAGCCTGGAGACCCAGTACTTC.

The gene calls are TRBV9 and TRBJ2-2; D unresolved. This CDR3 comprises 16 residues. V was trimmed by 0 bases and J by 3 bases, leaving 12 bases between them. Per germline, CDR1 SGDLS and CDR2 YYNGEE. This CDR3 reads CASSVVSDSHTGELFF. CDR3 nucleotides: TGTGCCAGCAGCGTAGTTTCTGACTCCCACACCGGGGAGCTGTTTTTT.

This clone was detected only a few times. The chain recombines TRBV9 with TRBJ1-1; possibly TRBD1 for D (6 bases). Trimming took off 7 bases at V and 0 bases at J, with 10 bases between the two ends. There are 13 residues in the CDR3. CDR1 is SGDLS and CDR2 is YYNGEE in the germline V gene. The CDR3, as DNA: TGTGCCAGCCGGCAGGGGTTGAACACTGAAGCTTTCTTT. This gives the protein CASRQGLNTEAFF.

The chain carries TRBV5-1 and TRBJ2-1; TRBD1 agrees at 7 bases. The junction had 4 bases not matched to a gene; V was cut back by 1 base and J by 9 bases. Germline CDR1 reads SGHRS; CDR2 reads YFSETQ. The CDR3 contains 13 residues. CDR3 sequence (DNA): TGCGCCAGCAGCTTGAAGGGGGCGGGTGAGCAGTTCTTC. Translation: CASSLKGAGEQFF.

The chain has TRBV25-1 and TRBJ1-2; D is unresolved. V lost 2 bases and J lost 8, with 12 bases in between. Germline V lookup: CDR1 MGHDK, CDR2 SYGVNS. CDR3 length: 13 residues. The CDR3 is CASSEGRNYGYTF. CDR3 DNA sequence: TGTGCCAGCAGTGAAGGGAGGAATTACGGCTACACCTTC.

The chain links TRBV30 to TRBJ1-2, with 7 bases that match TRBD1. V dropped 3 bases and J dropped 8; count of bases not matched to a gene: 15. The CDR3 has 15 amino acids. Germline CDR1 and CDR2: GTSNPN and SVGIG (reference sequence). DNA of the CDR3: TGTGCCTGGAGCCCGGACAGGTCACTAAGTAGGGGCTACACCTTC. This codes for CAWSPDRSLSRGYTF.

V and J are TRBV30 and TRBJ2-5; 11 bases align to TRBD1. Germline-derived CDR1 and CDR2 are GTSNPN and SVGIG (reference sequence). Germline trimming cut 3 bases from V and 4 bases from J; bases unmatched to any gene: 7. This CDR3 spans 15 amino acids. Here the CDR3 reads CAWSLGQGVGETQYF. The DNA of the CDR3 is TGTGCCTGGAGCTTGGGACAGGGGGTCGGAGAGACCCAGTACTTC.

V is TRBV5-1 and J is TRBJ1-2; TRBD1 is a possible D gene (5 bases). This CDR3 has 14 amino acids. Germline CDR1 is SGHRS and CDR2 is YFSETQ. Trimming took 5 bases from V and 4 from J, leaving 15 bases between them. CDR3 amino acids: CASSHTGPTYGYTF. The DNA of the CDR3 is TGCGCCAGCAGTCATACAGGCCCGACCTATGGCTACACCTTC.

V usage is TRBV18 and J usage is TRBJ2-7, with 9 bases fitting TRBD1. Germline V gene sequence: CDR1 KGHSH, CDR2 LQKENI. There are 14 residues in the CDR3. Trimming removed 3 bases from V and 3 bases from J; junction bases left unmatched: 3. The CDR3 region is CASSPRQGDYEQYF. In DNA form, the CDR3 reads TGTGCCAGCTCACCGCGACAGGGGGACTACGAGCAGTACTTC.

CDR3 sequence (DNA): TGTGCCAGCAGCGACCTGGACAGGGCGGACACTGAAGCTTTCTTT. This sequence encodes CASSDLDRADTEAFF. V is TRBV5-6 and J is TRBJ1-1, with 8 positions matching TRBD1. V trimming: 4 bases; J trimming: 3 bases; junction bases outside the gene matches: 8. The length of the CDR3 is 15 residues. The germline V gene encodes CDR1 SGHDT and CDR2 YYEEEE. Looking up the rest from reference TRBV5-6 and TRBJ1-1 gives the full variable domain: DAGVTQSPTHLIKTRGQQVTLRCSPKSGHDTVSWYQQALGQGPQFIFQYYEEEERQRGNFPDRFSGHQFPNYSSELNVNALLLGDSALYLCASSDLDRADTEAFFGQGTRLTVV.

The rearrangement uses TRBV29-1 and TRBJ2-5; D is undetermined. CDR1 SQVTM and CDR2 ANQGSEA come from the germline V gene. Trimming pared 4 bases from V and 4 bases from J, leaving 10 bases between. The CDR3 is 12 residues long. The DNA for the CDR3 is TGCAGCGTTGTAGCCCGTGGAGAGACCCAGTACTTC. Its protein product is CSVVARGETQYF.